This record looks at one T cell receptor beta chain sequence and its context. This sample was included in a study of cytomegalovirus exposure and HLA in healthy donors. CDR1 MGHRA and CDR2 YSYEKL come from the germline V gene. The CDR3 runs to 17 residues. Trimming took 2 bases from V and 3 from J; bases not matched to a gene: 8. Clones were sequenced by immunoSEQ multiplex PCR, and TCRdb holds only the in-frame ones, with some missing. This sample yields fewer than 120,000 clones, of which 70% to 90% are seen a single time; around 1.4% belongs to the top ten. The origin of this receptor is a woman aged 25 to 39 in good health and CMV-seropositive. The chain uses TRBV4-1 and TRBJ1-4; the match to TRBD1 covers 8 bases. Specimen: PBMCs. The CDR3 bases are TGCGCCAGCAGCCAACCCACCGACAGGGGAGCTAATGAAAAACTGTTTTTT. Translated: CASSQPTDRGANEKLFF.